This paragraph covers one T cell receptor beta chain sequence. The antigen is unknown. The identical CDR3 is also encoded by other nucleotide sequences in the sample. This sample stems from a study of T cell responses to AZD1222 COVID-19 vaccine. General study findings and limits: Sampled repertoires all dated from after the peak T cell response. The study found Spike-specific TCR breadth and depth rose after two AZD1222 doses.

Germline values: CDR1 LGHNA, CDR2 YNFKEQ. This CDR3 is 14 amino acids long. Trimming stripped 1 base from V and 4 bases from J, with 11 bases between. The table came from immunoSEQ multiplex PCR; TCRdb's copy has only in-frame clones and leaves some out. The sample records about 130,000 clones, more than 80% being singletons. The chain uses TRBV4-2 and TRBJ2-7, with D unclear. The input for sequencing was peripheral blood, taken 28 days after the second AZD1222 dose. The TCR originated in an adult who received the AZD1222 COVID-19 vaccine. The CDR3 DNA sequence: TGTGCCAGCAGCCAAGGTACGGGTAGGTACGAGCAGTACTTC. Encoded protein: CASSQGTGRYEQYF.